The subject of this entry is one T cell receptor beta chain. How the authors handled the data: Using reference gene primer amplification, nucleated cell counts were estimated. Assay: immunoSEQ multiplex PCR; the TCRdb copy retains only in-frame clones and omits some. That table supplies the V and J calls and clone size; D and trimming were determined from the DNA. The sample includes around 250,000 clones, approximately 87% of them seen just once. The source of the sample is a study of blood T cell repertoires in COVID-19. Study details: Acute and convalescent COVID-19 samples came from the United States, Italy and Spain. PBMCs, B-cell-depleted T cells, or T cells were the source of the cDNA or gDNA that made up the material.

CDR1 and CDR2 from the germline V gene are SGHRS and YFSETQ. V was pared by 1 base and J by 9 bases, with 6 bases of the junction left unmatched. This CDR3 is built from 15 residues. The sequencing sample was made of peripheral blood. This TCR came from a man in his sixties with acute or convalescent COVID-19. The chain couples TRBV5-1 to TRBJ2-1; 11 nucleotides line up with TRBD1. The CDR3 protein is CASSLTGQGVGEQFF. The CDR3, as DNA: TGCGCCAGCAGCTTGACGGGACAGGGGGTCGGTGAGCAGTTCTTC.